This TCR beta chain was captured by sequencing in a study of graft-versus-host responses after intestinal transplantation. The method was immunoSEQ multiplex PCR; TCRdb's version includes in-frame clones alone and lacks a portion of them. The sample shows nearly 25,000 clones, roughly 43% of them seen only once. The ends lost 2 bases at V and 0 bases at J; junction bases unmatched: 4. The germline V gene has CDR1 GTSNPN and CDR2 SVGIG (reference sequence). This CDR3 contains 14 residues. Study-level results: Across patients carrying graft-donor T cell macrochimerism, allografts held high graft-versus-host to host-versus-graft clonal ratios. Peak levels of circulating GvH clones tracked with early post-transplant HvG declines.

A sort after the reaction isolated proliferating CFSE-low CD3+CD4+ and CD3+CD8+ responders. The sequence came from a human patient who received an intestinal transplant. This specimen consisted of alloreactive CD4+ T cells from a mixed lymphocyte reaction culture, obtained before intestinal transplant. The subset here: CFSE-low proliferating T cells sorted from roughly six-day pre-transplant mixed lymphocyte reaction (GvH or HvG direction). The chain carries TRBV30 and TRBJ2-7; 7 bases map to TRBD2. This chain's CDR3 is CAWSKGGSSYEQYF. In DNA form, the CDR3 reads TGTGCCTGGAGTAAAGGCGGGAGCTCCTACGAGCAGTACTTC.